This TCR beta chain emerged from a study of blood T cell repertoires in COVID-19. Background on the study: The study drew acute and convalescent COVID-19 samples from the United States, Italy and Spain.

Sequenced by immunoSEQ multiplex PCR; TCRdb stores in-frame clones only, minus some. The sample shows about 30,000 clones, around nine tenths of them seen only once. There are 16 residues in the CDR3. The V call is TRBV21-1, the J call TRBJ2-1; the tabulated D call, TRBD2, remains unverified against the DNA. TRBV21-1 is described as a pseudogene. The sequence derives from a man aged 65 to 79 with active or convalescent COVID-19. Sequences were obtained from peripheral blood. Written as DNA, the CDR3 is TGTGCCAGCAGCACCCCAAGCGGGAGGGTGCACAATGAGCAGTTCTTC. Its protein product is CASSTPSGRVHNEQFF.